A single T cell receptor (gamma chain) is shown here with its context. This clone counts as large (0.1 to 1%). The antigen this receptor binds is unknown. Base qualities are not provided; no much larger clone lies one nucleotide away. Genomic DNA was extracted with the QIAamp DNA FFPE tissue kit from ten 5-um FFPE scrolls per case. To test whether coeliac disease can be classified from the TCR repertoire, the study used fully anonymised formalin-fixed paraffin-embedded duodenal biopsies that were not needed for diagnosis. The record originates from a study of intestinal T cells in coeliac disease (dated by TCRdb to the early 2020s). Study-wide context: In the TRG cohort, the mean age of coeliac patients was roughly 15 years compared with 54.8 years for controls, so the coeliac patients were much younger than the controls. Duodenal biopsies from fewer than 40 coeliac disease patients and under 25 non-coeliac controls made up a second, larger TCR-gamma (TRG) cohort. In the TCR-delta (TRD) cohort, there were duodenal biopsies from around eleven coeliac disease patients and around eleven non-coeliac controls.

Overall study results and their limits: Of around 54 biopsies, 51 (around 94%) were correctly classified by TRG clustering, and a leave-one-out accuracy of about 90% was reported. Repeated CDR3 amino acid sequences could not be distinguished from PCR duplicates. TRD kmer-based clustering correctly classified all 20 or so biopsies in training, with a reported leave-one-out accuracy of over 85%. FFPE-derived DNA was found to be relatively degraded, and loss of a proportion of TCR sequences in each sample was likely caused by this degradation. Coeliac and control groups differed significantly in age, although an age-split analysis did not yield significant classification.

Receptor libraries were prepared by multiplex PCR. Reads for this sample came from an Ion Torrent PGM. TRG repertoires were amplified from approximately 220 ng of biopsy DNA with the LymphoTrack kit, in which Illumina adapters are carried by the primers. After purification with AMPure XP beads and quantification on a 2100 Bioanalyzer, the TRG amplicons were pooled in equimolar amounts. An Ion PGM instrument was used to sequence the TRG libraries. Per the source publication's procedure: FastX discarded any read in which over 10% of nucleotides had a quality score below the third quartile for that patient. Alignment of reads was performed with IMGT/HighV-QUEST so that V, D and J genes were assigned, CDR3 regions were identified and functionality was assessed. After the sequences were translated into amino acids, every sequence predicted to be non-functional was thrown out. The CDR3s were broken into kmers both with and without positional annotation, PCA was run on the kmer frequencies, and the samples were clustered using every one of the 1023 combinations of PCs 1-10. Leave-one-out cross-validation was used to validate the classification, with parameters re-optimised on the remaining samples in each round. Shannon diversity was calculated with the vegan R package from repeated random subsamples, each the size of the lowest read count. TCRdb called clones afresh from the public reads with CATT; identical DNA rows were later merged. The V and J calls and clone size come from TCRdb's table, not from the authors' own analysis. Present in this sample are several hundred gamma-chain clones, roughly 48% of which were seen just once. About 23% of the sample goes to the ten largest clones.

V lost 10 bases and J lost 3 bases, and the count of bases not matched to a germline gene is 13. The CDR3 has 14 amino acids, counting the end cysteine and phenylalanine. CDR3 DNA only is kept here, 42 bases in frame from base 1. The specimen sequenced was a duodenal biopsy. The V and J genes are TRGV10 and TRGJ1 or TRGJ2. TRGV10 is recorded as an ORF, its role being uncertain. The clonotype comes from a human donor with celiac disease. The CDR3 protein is CAASLSPFYYKKLF. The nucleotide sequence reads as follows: TGTGCTGCGTCCCTCTCTCCCTTTTATTATAAGAAACTCTTT.